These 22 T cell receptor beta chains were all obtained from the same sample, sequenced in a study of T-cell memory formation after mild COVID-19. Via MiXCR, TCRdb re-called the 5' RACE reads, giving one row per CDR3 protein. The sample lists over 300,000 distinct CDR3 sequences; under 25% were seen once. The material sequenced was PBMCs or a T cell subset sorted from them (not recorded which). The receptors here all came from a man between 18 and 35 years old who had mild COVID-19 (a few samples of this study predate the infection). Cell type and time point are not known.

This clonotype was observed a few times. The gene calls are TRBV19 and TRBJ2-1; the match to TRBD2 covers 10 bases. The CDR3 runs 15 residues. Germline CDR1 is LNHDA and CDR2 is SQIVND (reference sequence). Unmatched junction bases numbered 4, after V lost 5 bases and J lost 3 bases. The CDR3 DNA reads TGTGCCAGTAGTTTGAGCGGGGGGGACTACAATGAGCAGTTCTTC. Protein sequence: CASSLSGGDYNEQFF. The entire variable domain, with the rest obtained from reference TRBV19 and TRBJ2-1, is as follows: DGGITQSPKYLFRKEGQNVTLSCEQNLNHDAMYWYRQDPGQGLRLIYYSQIVNDFQKGDIAEGYSVSREKKESFPLTVTSAQKNPTAFYLCASSLSGGDYNEQFFGPGTRLTVL.

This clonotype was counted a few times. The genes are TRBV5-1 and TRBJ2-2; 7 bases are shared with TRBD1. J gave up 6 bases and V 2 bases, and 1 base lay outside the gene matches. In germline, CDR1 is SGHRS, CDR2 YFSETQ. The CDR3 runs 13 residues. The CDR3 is CASSFTGAGELFF. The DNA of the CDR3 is TGCGCCAGCAGCTTTACAGGGGCCGGGGAGCTGTTTTTT. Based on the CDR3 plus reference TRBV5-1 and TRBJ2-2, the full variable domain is KAGVTQTPRYLIKTRGQQVTLSCSPISGHRSVSWYQQTPGQGLQFLFEYFSETQRNKGNFPGRFSGRQFSNSRSEMNVSTLELGDSALYLCASSFTGAGELFFGEGSRLTVL.

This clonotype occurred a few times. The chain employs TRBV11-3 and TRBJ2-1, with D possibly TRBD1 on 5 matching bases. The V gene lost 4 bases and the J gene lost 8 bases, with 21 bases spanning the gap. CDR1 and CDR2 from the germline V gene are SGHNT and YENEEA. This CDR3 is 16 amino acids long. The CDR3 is CASSSSISDKPDEQFF. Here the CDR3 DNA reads TGTGCCAGCAGCTCTTCAATATCGGACAAGCCCGATGAGCAGTTCTTC.

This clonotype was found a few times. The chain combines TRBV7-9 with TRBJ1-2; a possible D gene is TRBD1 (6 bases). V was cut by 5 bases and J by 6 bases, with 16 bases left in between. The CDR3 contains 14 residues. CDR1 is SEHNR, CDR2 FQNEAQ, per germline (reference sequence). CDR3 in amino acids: CASSIKGVLDGYTF. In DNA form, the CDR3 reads TGTGCCAGCAGCATAAAGGGGGTGTTGGATGGCTACACCTTC.

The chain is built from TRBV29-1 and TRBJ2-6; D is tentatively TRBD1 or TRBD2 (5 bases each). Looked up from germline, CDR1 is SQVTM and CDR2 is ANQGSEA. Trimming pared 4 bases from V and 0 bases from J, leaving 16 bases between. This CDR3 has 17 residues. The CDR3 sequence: CSVGRDGQSSGANVLTF. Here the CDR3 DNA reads TGCAGCGTTGGAAGGGACGGCCAAAGCTCTGGGGCCAACGTCCTGACTTTC.

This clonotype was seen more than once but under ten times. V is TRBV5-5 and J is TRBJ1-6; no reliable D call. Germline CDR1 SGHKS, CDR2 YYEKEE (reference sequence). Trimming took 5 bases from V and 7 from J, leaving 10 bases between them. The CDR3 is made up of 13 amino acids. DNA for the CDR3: TGTGCCAGCAGGGCGCTGGGGAATTCACCCCTCCACTTT. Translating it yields CASRALGNSPLHF.

The CDR3 sequence: CASSFGGAVIGTEAFF. The CDR3 DNA follows: TGCGCCAGCAGCTTCGGGGGGGCGGTAATAGGCACTGAAGCTTTCTTT. The chain joins TRBV4-1 to TRBJ1-1, with a tentative D call TRBD1 (6 bases). The CDR3 is made up of 16 amino acids. Trimming cost V 5 bases and J 4 bases, with 20 bases left between them. CDR1 MGHRA and CDR2 YSYEKL come from the germline V gene.

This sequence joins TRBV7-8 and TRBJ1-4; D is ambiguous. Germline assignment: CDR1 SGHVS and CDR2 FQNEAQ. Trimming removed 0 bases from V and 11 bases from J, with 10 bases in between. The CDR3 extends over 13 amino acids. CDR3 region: CASSLAGSGKLFF. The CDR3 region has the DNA TGTGCCAGCAGCTTAGCGGGCAGCGGGAAACTGTTTTTT. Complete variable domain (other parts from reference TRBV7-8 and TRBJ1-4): GAGVSQSPRYKVAKRGQDVALRCDPISGHVSLFWYQQALGQGPEFLTYFQNEAQLDKSGLPSDRFFAERPEGSVSTLKIQRTQQEDSAVYLCASSLAGSGKLFFGSGTQLSVL.

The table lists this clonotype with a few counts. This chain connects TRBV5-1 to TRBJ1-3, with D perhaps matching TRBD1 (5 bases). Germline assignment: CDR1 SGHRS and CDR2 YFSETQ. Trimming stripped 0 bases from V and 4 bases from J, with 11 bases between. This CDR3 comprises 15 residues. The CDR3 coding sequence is TGCGCCAGCAGCTTGGTCGCAGGGCGCGGAAACACCATATATTTT. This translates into CASSLVAGRGNTIYF.

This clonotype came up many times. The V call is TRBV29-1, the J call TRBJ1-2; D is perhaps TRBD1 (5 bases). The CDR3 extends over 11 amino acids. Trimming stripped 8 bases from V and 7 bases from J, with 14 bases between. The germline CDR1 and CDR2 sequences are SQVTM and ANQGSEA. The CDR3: CSLADSFGYTF. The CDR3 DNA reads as TGCAGCCTAGCCGACAGTTTTGGCTACACCTTC.

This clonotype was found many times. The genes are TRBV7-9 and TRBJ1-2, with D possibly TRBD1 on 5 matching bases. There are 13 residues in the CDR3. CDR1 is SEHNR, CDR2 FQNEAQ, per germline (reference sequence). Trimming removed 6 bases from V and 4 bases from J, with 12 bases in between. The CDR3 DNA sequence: TGTGCCAGCAGTCTGGGGACCGGCTATGGCTACACCTTC. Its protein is CASSLGTGYGYTF.

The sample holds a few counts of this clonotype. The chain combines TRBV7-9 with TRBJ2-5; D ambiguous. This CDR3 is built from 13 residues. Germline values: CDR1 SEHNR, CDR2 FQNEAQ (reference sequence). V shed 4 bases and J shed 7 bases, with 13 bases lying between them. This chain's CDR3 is CASSSRSERTQYF. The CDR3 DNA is TGTGCCAGCAGCTCGCGATCGGAGAGGACCCAGTACTTC. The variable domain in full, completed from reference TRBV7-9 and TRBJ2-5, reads DTGVSQNPRHKITKRGQNVTFRCDPISEHNRLYWYRQTLGQGPEFLTYFQNEAQLEKSRLLSDRFSAERPKGSFSTLEIQRTEQGDSAMYLCASSSRSERTQYFGPGTRLLVL.

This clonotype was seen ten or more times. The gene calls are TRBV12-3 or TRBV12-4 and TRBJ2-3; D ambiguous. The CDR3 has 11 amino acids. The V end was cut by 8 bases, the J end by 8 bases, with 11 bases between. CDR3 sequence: CASLSGSTQYF. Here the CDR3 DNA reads TGTGCCAGCCTATCAGGAAGTACGCAGTATTTT.

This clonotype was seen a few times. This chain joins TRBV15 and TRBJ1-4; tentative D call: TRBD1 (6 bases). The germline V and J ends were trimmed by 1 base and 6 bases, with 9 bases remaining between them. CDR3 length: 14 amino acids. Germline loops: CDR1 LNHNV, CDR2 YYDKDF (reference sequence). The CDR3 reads CATSRVAGDEKLFF. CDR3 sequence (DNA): TGTGCCACCAGCAGAGTGGCAGGGGATGAAAAACTGTTTTTT.

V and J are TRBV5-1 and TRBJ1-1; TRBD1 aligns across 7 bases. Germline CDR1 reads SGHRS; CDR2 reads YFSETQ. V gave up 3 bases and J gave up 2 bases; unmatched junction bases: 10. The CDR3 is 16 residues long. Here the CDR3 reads CASSSYYRGENTEAFF. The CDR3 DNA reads TGCGCCAGCAGCTCATATTACAGGGGAGAAAACACTGAAGCTTTCTTT. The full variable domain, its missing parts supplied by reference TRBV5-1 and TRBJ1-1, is KAGVTQTPRYLIKTRGQQVTLSCSPISGHRSVSWYQQTPGQGLQFLFEYFSETQRNKGNFPGRFSGRQFSNSRSEMNVSTLELGDSALYLCASSSYYRGENTEAFFGQGTRLTVV.

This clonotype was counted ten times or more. The CDR3 here is CASSYRDSPLHF. CDR3 nucleotides: TGTGCCAGCAGTTACCGGGATTCACCCCTCCACTTT. The genes are TRBV6-2 or TRBV6-3 and TRBJ1-6; D remains unclear. The V gene lost 2 bases and the J gene lost 8 bases, with 4 bases spanning the gap. In germline, CDR1 is MNHEY, CDR2 SVGEGT. The CDR3 extends over 12 amino acids.

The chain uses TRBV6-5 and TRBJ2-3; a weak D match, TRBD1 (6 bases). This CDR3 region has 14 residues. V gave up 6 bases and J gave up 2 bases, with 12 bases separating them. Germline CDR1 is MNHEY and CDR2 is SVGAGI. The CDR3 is CASREQGPTDTQYF. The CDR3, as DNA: TGTGCCAGCAGAGAACAGGGACCCACAGATACGCAGTATTTT.

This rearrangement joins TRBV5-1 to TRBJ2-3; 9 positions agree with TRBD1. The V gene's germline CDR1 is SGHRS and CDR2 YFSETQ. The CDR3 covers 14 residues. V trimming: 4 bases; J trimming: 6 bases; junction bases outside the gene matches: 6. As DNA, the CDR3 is TGCGCCAGCAGCAAGGACAGGGGTGACGATACGCAGTATTTT. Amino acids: CASSKDRGDDTQYF.

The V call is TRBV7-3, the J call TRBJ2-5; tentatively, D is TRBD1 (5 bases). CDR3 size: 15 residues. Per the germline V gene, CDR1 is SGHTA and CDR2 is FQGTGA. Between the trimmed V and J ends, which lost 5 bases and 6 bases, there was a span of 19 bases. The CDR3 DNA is TGTGCCAGCAGCGCCCAGGGCGGAAGTTATCAGACCCAGTACTTC. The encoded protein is CASSAQGGSYQTQYF. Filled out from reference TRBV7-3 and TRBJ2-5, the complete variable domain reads GAGVSQTPSNKVTEKGKYVELRCDPISGHTALYWYRQSLGQGPEFLIYFQGTGAADDSGLPNDRFFAVRPEGSVSTLKIQRTERGDSAVYLCASSAQGGSYQTQYFGPGTRLLVL.

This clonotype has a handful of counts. Here the CDR3 DNA reads TGTGCCAGTAGTGGGACCCCGGGACTAGCGAGCGAGCAGTACTTC. Its translation is CASSGTPGLASEQYF. The V gene is TRBV19, the J gene TRBJ2-7; 10 bases line up with TRBD2. In germline, CDR1 is LNHDA, CDR2 SQIVND (reference sequence). V shed 5 bases, J shed 6 bases, and the junction held 10 bases outside the gene matches. This CDR3 region has 15 residues.

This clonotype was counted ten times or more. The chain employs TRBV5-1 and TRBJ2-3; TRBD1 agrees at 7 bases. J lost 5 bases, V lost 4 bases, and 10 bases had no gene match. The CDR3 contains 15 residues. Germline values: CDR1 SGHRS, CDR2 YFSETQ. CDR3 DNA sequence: TGCGCCAGCAGCGAGCTACAGGGGACGATAGATACGCAGTATTTT. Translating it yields CASSELQGTIDTQYF.

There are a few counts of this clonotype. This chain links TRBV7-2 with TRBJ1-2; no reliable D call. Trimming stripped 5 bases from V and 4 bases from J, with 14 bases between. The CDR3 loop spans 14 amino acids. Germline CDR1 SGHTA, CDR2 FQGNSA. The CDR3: CASSRTDVGYGYTF. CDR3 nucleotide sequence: TGTGCCAGCAGCCGGACGGACGTAGGCTATGGCTACACCTTC.